What follows are 31 T cell receptor beta chains derived from one specimen sequenced in a study of T cell responses to AZD1222 COVID-19 vaccine. Profiling relied on immunoSEQ multiplex PCR, and the TCRdb table lists in-frame clones only, not all of them. The table shows about 120,000 clones, with 80% to 90% occurring only once. Sequences were derived from peripheral blood, sampled on day 0 of AZD1222 vaccination. The receptors originated from an adult in good health.

The chain employs TRBV9 and TRBJ2-7, with 9 bases matching TRBD1. This CDR3 contains 15 residues. J lost 4 bases, V lost 0 bases, and 5 bases had no gene match. Germline values: CDR1 SGDLS, CDR2 YYNGEE. The CDR3 here is CASSVAGTGLYEQYF. CDR3 sequence (DNA): TGTGCCAGCAGCGTAGCCGGGACAGGGCTTTACGAGCAGTACTTC.

This chain links TRBV9 with TRBJ2-7; D assignment may be TRBD1 or TRBD2 (5 bases each). This CDR3 has 15 residues. V was pared by 7 bases and J by 1 base, with 18 bases between. CDR1 and CDR2 (germline): SGDLS, YYNGEE. DNA for the CDR3: TGTGCCAGCGGCACTTCCCGGGACCGGTCCTACGAGCAGTACTTC. Amino acid sequence: CASGTSRDRSYEQYF.

CDR3 sequence: CASSDRLGVGQPQHF. Here the CDR3 DNA reads TGTGCCAGCAGCGACAGGTTAGGGGTCGGTCAGCCCCAGCATTTT. The chain links TRBV7-2 to TRBJ1-5, with TRBD1 as a possible D gene (6 bases). The CDR3 contains 15 residues. Germline values: CDR1 SGHTA, CDR2 FQGNSA. Trimming left V 5 bases short and J 6 bases short, with 17 bases between.

V is TRBV5-1 and J is TRBJ1-2; D gene uncertain. The CDR3 is 12 residues long. Between the trimmed V and J ends, which lost 1 base and 2 bases, there was a span of 3 bases. From germline, CDR1 is SGHRS and CDR2 YFSETQ. CDR3 bases: TGCGCCAGCAGCTTGTCAAACTATGGCTACACCTTC. Translating gives CASSLSNYGYTF. The entire variable domain, with the rest obtained from reference TRBV5-1 and TRBJ1-2, is as follows: KAGVTQTPRYLIKTRGQQVTLSCSPISGHRSVSWYQQTPGQGLQFLFEYFSETQRNKGNFPGRFSGRQFSNSRSEMNVSTLELGDSALYLCASSLSNYGYTFGSGTRLTVV.

This clone was detected a few times. The V and J genes are TRBV24-1 and TRBJ2-2; 7 bases map to TRBD2. The CDR3 is 16 amino acids. V shed 2 bases and J 0 bases; nucleotides not matched to a gene: 2. The V gene's germline CDR1 is KGHDR and CDR2 SFDVKD. The CDR3 loop reads CATSDWGGANTGELFF. For the CDR3, the DNA is TGTGCCACCAGTGATTGGGGGGGGGCGAACACCGGGGAGCTGTTTTTT.

The chain couples TRBV2 to TRBJ2-7; a weak D match, TRBD2 (7 bases). This CDR3 is built from 15 residues. CDR1 and CDR2 from the germline V gene are SNHLY and FYNNEI. Trimming removed 6 bases from V and 1 base from J, with 16 bases in between. CDR3 nucleotides: TGTGCCAGCAGCGAGGGGGGAGCGGGGTCCTACGAGCAGTACTTC. It translates to CASSEGGAGSYEQYF.

The CDR3 nucleotides read TGTGCCAGCAGCCCCTCTTGGGGCGGGGACACCGGGGAGCTGTTTTTT. It translates to CASSPSWGGDTGELFF. The V and J genes are TRBV7-8 and TRBJ2-2, with D possibly matching TRBD2 (6 bases). The germline CDR1 and CDR2 sequences are SGHVS and FQNEAQ. There are 16 residues in the CDR3. The germline V and J ends were trimmed by 5 bases and 3 bases, with 16 bases remaining between them. The whole variable domain, filled in from reference TRBV7-8 and TRBJ2-2, reads GAGVSQSPRYKVAKRGQDVALRCDPISGHVSLFWYQQALGQGPEFLTYFQNEAQLDKSGLPSDRFFAERPEGSVSTLKIQRTQQEDSAVYLCASSPSWGGDTGELFFGEGSRLTVL.

The chain couples TRBV19 to TRBJ2-3, with a tentative D call TRBD1 (6 bases). Germline V gene sequence: CDR1 LNHDA, CDR2 SQIVND (reference sequence). Trimming stripped 4 bases from V and 2 bases from J, with 16 bases between. The CDR3 has 16 residues. The CDR3 loop reads CASSTSRQVATDTQYF. The CDR3 coding sequence is TGTGCCAGTAGTACCAGCAGACAGGTAGCCACAGATACGCAGTATTTT.

This chain connects TRBV6-5 to TRBJ1-1, with TRBD1 matching 10 bases. Trimming removed 11 bases from V and 3 bases from J; junction bases left unmatched: 12. Per the germline V gene, CDR1 is MNHEY and CDR2 is SVGAGI. There are 15 residues in the CDR3. The CDR3 spells CAAQRPGTGDTEAFF. For the CDR3, the DNA is TGTGCCGCACAAAGACCCGGGACAGGGGACACTGAAGCTTTCTTT.

This clone appeared a few times. CDR3 in DNA: TGTGCCAGGTATGAGACAGGGGCGGGCACCGGGGAGCTGTTTTTT. Translation gives CARYETGAGTGELFF. The J gene is TRBJ2-2, the V gene TRBV28; TRBD1 aligns across 8 bases. The germline V gene has CDR1 MDHEN and CDR2 SYDVKM. The V gene end was trimmed by 9 bases and the J gene end by 4 bases; junction bases not matched to a gene: 10. This CDR3 spans 15 amino acids. Drawing the rest from reference TRBV28 and TRBJ2-2, the complete variable domain is DVKVTQSSRYLVKRTGEKVFLECVQDMDHENMFWYRQDPGLGLRLIYFSYDVKMKEKGDIPEGYSVSREKKERFSLILESASTNQTSMYLCARYETGAGTGELFFGEGSRLTVL.

This rearrangement joins TRBV7-9 to TRBJ2-7, with 9 bases that match TRBD1. The CDR3 runs 17 residues. Germline V gene lookup returns CDR1 SEHNR and CDR2 FQNEAQ (reference sequence). The V segment lost 3 bases and the J segment 0 bases; nucleotides outside the gene matches: 9. The CDR3 region is CASSLGQGSLPSYEQYF. CDR3 sequence (DNA): TGTGCCAGCAGCTTGGGACAGGGATCTCTCCCCTCCTACGAGCAGTACTTC.

The chain recombines TRBV7-2 with TRBJ2-1, with D tentatively TRBD1 (6 bases). CDR1 and CDR2 (germline): SGHTA, FQGNSA. V was shortened by 4 bases and J by 9 bases, with 16 bases between the two germline ends. CDR3 size: 14 residues. DNA for the CDR3: TGTGCCAGCAGCTCCAAAGCAGGGGCGGCTGAGCAGTTCTTC. Encoded protein: CASSSKAGAAEQFF.

The rearrangement links TRBV4-3 to TRBJ2-1; a possible D gene is TRBD2 (6 bases). V gave up 0 bases and J gave up 2 bases, with 11 bases separating them. The CDR3 is 16 residues long. The V gene's germline CDR1 is LGHNA and CDR2 YSLEER. Written as DNA, the CDR3 is TGCGCCAGCAGCCAAGAGGCTAGCGTAACCTACAATGAGCAGTTCTTC. Protein sequence: CASSQEASVTYNEQFF.

This clone was seen a handful of times. This chain joins TRBV7-2 and TRBJ2-2, with 8 bases lining up with TRBD1. Germline values: CDR1 SGHTA, CDR2 FQGNSA. The CDR3 is 17 amino acids. The V and J ends lost 7 bases and 3 bases, in that order; junction bases with no gene match: 13. CDR3 in DNA: TGTGCCAGCAAAACCATATCTGGGACAGGATACACCGGGGAGCTGTTTTTT. Residues: CASKTISGTGYTGELFF. The full variable domain, in which reference TRBV7-2 and TRBJ2-2 provide the parts outside the CDR3, is GAGVSQSPSNKVTEKGKDVELRCDPISGHTALYWYRQSLGQGLEFLIYFQGNSAPDKSGLPSDRFSAERTGGSVSTLTIQRTQQEDSAVYLCASKTISGTGYTGELFFGEGSRLTVL.

The V and J genes are TRBV3-1 (or the pseudogene TRBV3-2) and TRBJ1-3; tentative D call: TRBD1 (5 bases). The germline CDR1 and CDR2 sequences are LGHDT and YNNKEL (reference sequence). This CDR3 spans 14 amino acids. V was shortened by 3 bases and J by 13 bases, with 19 bases between the two germline ends. In nucleotides, the CDR3 is TGTGCCAGCAGCCAGGACACTATCTCATTTGAGATATATTTT. Translation: CASSQDTISFEIYF.

V and J are TRBV24-1 and TRBJ2-5, with 10 bases matching TRBD2. This CDR3 comprises 14 residues. V lost 8 bases, J lost 3 bases, and 5 bases stayed unmatched. CDR1 is KGHDR and CDR2 is SFDVKD in the germline V gene. The CDR3 reads CATNPSGGEETQYF. CDR3 bases: TGTGCCACCAACCCTAGCGGGGGCGAAGAGACCCAGTACTTC.

The V and J genes are TRBV4-2 and TRBJ2-7; TRBD2 matches 12 bases. With 4 bases clipped from V and 4 bases from J, the junction kept 11 bases outside the gene matches. CDR1 is LGHNA, CDR2 YNFKEQ, per germline. This CDR3 is 17 amino acids long. The CDR3 protein is CASSPDPTSGSFYEQYF. The CDR3 nucleotides read TGTGCCAGCAGCCCCGACCCGACTAGCGGGAGTTTTTACGAGCAGTACTTC.

This rearrangement joins TRBV10-2 to TRBJ2-5; perhaps TRBD1 as D (7 bases). This CDR3 spans 14 amino acids. The germline CDR1 and CDR2 sequences are WSHSY and SAAADI. V was cut by 7 bases and J by 5 bases, with 17 bases left in between. CDR3 nucleotide sequence: TGCGCCAGCAAGCCAGGGGGGATTTTGGAGACCCAGTACTTC. As protein: CASKPGGILETQYF.

The chain couples TRBV27 to TRBJ1-2; D is perhaps TRBD1 (6 bases). The germline V and J ends were trimmed by 5 bases and 6 bases, with 22 bases remaining between them. The CDR3 loop spans 16 amino acids. CDR1 MNHEY and CDR2 SMNVEV come from the germline V gene (reference sequence). The CDR3 DNA reads TGTGCCAGCAGTGAGGGGAGTCGGAGACAGGCCCATGGCTACACCTTC. This encodes CASSEGSRRQAHGYTF.

Only a few counts were recorded for this clone. The V and J genes are TRBV15 and TRBJ2-1; D is possibly TRBD1 (5 bases). From germline, CDR1 is LNHNV and CDR2 YYDKDF (reference sequence). The CDR3 extends over 16 amino acids. The V end lost 1 base, the J end lost 0 bases, and 10 bases lay between the germline ends. The CDR3 nucleotides read TGTGCCACCAGCAGAGGGGGCCTTAGCTCCTACAATGAGCAGTTCTTC. Its translation: CATSRGGLSSYNEQFF.

The chain employs TRBV6-5 and TRBJ2-7; D is undetermined. Trimming removed 6 bases from V and 7 bases from J, with 22 bases in between. Looked up from germline, CDR1 is MNHEY and CDR2 is SVGAGI. The CDR3 is 15 amino acids. The CDR3 DNA follows: TGTGCCAGCAGCCACGACGGCGTTGGCCAGAGGGAGCAGTACTTC. Translated: CASSHDGVGQREQYF.

The chain is built from TRBV19 and TRBJ1-2; D remains ambiguous. The CDR3 spans 22 residues. Per germline, CDR1 LNHDA and CDR2 SQIVND (reference sequence). The V gene lost 7 bases and the J gene lost 2 bases, with 38 bases spanning the gap. The CDR3 DNA sequence: TGTGCCAGTATCGCCCGGGGTCTACTCACGATTAATCAATTTATAGGGAACTATGGCTACACCTTC. Translating it yields CASIARGLLTINQFIGNYGYTF.

The V gene is TRBV29-1, the J gene TRBJ1-1; maybe TRBD1 (5 bases). The V gene lost 6 bases and the J gene lost 4 bases, with 12 bases spanning the gap. CDR1 SQVTM and CDR2 ANQGSEA come from the germline V gene. The CDR3 contains 12 residues. The CDR3 sequence: CSVGHGGTEAFF. CDR3 nucleotide sequence: TGCAGCGTAGGTCATGGGGGCACTGAAGCTTTCTTT.

The chain recombines TRBV5-1 with TRBJ1-6; 8 positions match TRBD1. CDR1 is SGHRS, CDR2 YFSETQ, per germline. J was trimmed by 10 bases and V by 0 bases; bases with no gene match: 6. CDR3 length: 15 amino acids. The CDR3 sequence is CASSLETGVGSPLHF. In DNA form, the CDR3 reads TGCGCCAGCAGCTTGGAGACAGGGGTCGGATCACCCCTCCACTTT.

V usage is TRBV7-9 and J usage is TRBJ2-3; D possibly corresponds to TRBD2 (6 bases). Germline V CDR1 and CDR2: SEHNR, FQNEAQ (reference sequence). The CDR3 loop spans 16 amino acids. The V end was cut by 5 bases, the J end by 0 bases, with 15 bases between. The CDR3 DNA reads TGTGCCAGCAGCCTAAGGAGGGCACATAGCACAGATACGCAGTATTTT. It is translated as CASSLRRAHSTDTQYF.

V and J are TRBV11-3 and TRBJ2-1; D perhaps matches TRBD2 (6 bases). The CDR3 is made up of 14 amino acids. The V end lost 1 base, the J end lost 3 bases, and 7 bases lay between the germline ends. Germline loops: CDR1 SGHNT, CDR2 YENEEA. The CDR3 region is CASSLGGNYNEQFF. In nucleotides, the CDR3 is TGTGCCAGCAGCTTAGGCGGGAACTACAATGAGCAGTTCTTC.

The chain carries TRBV4-1 and TRBJ2-4, with 8 nucleotides matching TRBD2. The V gene end was trimmed by 1 base and the J gene end by 6 bases; junction bases not matched to a gene: 5. CDR3 length: 15 amino acids. Germline values: CDR1 MGHRA, CDR2 YSYEKL. This CDR3 reads CASSQGLAGLNIQYF. In DNA form, the CDR3 reads TGCGCCAGCAGCCAAGGATTAGCGGGACTAAACATTCAGTACTTC.

This clone was observed a handful of times. V gene TRBV18 combines with J gene TRBJ1-5; 8 nucleotides line up with TRBD1. V lost 4 bases, J lost 4 bases, and 12 bases stayed unmatched. This CDR3 is 17 amino acids long. Germline values: CDR1 KGHSH, CDR2 LQKENI. Here the CDR3 reads CASSRRGQVGDNQPQHF. The CDR3, as DNA: TGTGCCAGCTCACGCCGGGGACAGGTTGGCGATAATCAGCCCCAGCATTTT. The whole variable domain, remainder taken from reference TRBV18 and TRBJ1-5, is NAGVMQNPRHLVRRRGQEARLRCSPMKGHSHVYWYRQLPEEGLKFMVYLQKENIIDESGMPKERFSAEFPKEGPSILRIQQVVRGDSAAYFCASSRRGQVGDNQPQHFGDGTRLSIL.

The chain links TRBV4-1 to TRBJ1-1; 9 nucleotides line up with TRBD1. CDR1 and CDR2 from the germline V gene are MGHRA and YSYEKL. The CDR3 extends over 13 amino acids. V trimming: 3 bases; J trimming: 5 bases; junction bases outside the gene matches: 1. DNA for the CDR3: TGCGCCAGCAGCCAGGACAGGGGAACTGAAGCTTTCTTT. It specifies CASSQDRGTEAFF.

The CDR3 DNA follows: TGTGCCAGCAGTTACTCGGTTACAGATGGCTACACCTTC. Translating gives CASSYSVTDGYTF. The V gene is TRBV6-5, the J gene TRBJ1-2; D is uncertain. The germline V gene encodes CDR1 MNHEY and CDR2 SVGAGI. The CDR3 extends over 13 amino acids. V lost 0 bases and J 6 bases, leaving 8 bases between the germline ends.

V usage is TRBV7-8 and J usage is TRBJ2-6; D is unresolved. Trimming took 1 base from V and 4 from J, leaving 8 bases between them. The germline CDR1 and CDR2 sequences are SGHVS and FQNEAQ. The CDR3 is made up of 15 amino acids. Here the CDR3 reads CASSLEVFGANVLTF. CDR3 nucleotides: TGTGCCAGCAGCTTAGAAGTGTTCGGGGCCAACGTCCTGACTTTC.